This T cell receptor (beta chain) was captured by sequencing in a study of cytomegalovirus exposure and HLA in healthy donors. The V gene end was trimmed by 2 bases and the J gene end by 2 bases; junction bases not matched to a gene: 3. The CDR3 covers 14 residues. Germline assignment: CDR1 KGHSH and CDR2 LQKENI. Both 60 Vbeta primers and 13 Jbeta primers went into the PCR. The table came from immunoSEQ multiplex PCR; TCRdb's copy has only in-frame clones and leaves some out. This table has around 150,000 clones, more than 65% appearing once. This clonotype was obtained from a man aged 45-65 years in good health and CMV-seropositive. Sequenced sample: PBMCs. The chain carries TRBV18 and TRBJ2-7, with 7 bases aligning to TRBD1. The CDR3 reads CASSPSQGAYEQYF. CDR3 in DNA: TGTGCCAGCTCACCAAGCCAGGGGGCCTACGAGCAGTACTTC.